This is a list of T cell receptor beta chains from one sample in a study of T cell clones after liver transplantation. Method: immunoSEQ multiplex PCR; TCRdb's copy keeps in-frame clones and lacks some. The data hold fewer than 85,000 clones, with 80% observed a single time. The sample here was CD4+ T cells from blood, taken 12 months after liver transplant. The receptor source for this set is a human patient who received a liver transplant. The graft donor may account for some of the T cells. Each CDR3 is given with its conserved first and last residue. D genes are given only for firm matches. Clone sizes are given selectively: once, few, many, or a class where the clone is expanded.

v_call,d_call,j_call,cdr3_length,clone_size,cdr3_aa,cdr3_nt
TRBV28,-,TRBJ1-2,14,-,CASSFGRAFYGYTF,TGTGCCAGCAGTTTCGGCAGGGCGTTCTATGGCTACACCTTC
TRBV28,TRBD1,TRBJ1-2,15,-,CASSFSTGANYGYTF,TGTGCCAGCAGTTTCTCGACAGGGGCTAACTATGGCTACACCTTC
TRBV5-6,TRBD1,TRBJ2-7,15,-,CASSLTGGGPYEQYF,TGTGCCAGCAGCTTAACAGGGGGTGGACCCTACGAGCAGTACTTC
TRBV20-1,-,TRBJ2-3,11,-,CSAEAVDTQYF,TGCAGTGCCGAAGCGGTAGATACGCAGTATTTT
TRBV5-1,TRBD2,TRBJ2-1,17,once,CASSAGLAGGPDNEQFF,TGCGCCAGCAGCGCCGGACTAGCGGGAGGGCCGGATAATGAGCAGTTCTTC
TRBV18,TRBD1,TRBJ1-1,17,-,CASSPTGARVKNTEAFF,TGTGCCAGCTCACCGACAGGGGCGCGGGTCAAGAACACTGAAGCTTTCTTT
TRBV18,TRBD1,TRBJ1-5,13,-,CASSQDRGQPQHF,TGTGCCAGCTCCCAGGACAGGGGGCAGCCCCAGCATTTT
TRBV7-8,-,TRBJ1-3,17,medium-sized,CASSLGLRGRTLTTIYF,TGTGCCAGCAGCTTAGGGTTAAGAGGCAGGACACTCACCACCATATATTTT
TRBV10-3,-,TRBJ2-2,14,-,CAISSTGEDGELFF,TGTGCCATCAGCTCTACAGGGGAGGACGGGGAGCTGTTTTTT
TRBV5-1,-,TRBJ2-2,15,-,CASSLRESKTGELFF,TGCGCCAGCAGCTTGAGGGAAAGTAAGACCGGGGAGCTGTTTTTT
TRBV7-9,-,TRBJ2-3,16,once,CASSFWGTRKVDTQYF,TGTGCCAGCAGCTTCTGGGGGACACGAAAAGTGGATACGCAGTATTTT
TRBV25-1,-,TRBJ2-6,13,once,CASRDSGANVLTF,TGTGCCAGCAGGGACTCTGGGGCCAACGTCCTGACTTTC
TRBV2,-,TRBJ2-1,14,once,CASSVEGSYNEQFF,TGTGCCAGCAGTGTTGAGGGTTCCTACAATGAGCAGTTCTTC
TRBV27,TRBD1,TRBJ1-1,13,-,CASSQQGTGEAFF,TGTGCCAGCAGTCAACAGGGGACCGGTGAAGCTTTCTTT